Following are 9 T cell receptor beta chains from one sample sequenced in a study of T cell changes during pregnancy in multiple sclerosis. Some clones are missing from TCRdb's copy, which holds only in-frame ones; the method was immunoSEQ multiplex PCR. The table records roughly 110,000 clones, around 92% of them present only once. Sequenced here: peripheral blood, sampled after pregnancy. These TCRs come from a female donor with multiple sclerosis, enrolled in a pregnancy study.

The CDR3 nucleotides read TGTGCCGGGAGCGGGAGGGCCTTCGGGGAGCTGTTTTTT. Its protein is CAGSGRAFGELFF. The chain uses TRBV2 and TRBJ2-2, with TRBD2 identical over 10 bases. The CDR3 sequence is 13 residues long. Unmatched junction bases numbered 7, after V lost 11 bases and J lost 7 bases. Germline V lookup: CDR1 SNHLY, CDR2 FYNNEI.

This clone was picked up one time. The chain employs TRBV11-2 and TRBJ2-2, with no clear D. The CDR3 totals 13 residues. V lost 4 bases, J lost 4 bases, and 7 bases lay in between. CDR1 is SGHAT, CDR2 FQNNGV, per germline. CDR3 nucleotide sequence: TGTGCCAGCAGCTCCACGCGCACCGGGGAGCTGTTTTTT. The encoded protein is CASSSTRTGELFF.

This clone has only a few counts. The CDR3 protein is CASIRETNTEAFF. CDR3 in DNA: TGTGCCAGCATCCGGGAAACGAACACTGAAGCTTTCTTT. The V and J genes are TRBV2 and TRBJ1-1, with no clear D. Germline CDR1 reads SNHLY; CDR2 reads FYNNEI. Deletions cut 7 bases from V and 1 base from J, with 10 bases between. There are 13 residues in the CDR3.

The chain employs TRBV5-1 and TRBJ1-2; 7 bases match TRBD1. The CDR3 length is 15 residues. CDR1 SGHRS and CDR2 YFSETQ come from the germline V gene. V lost 0 bases and J lost 2; bases outside the gene matches: 4. CDR3 amino acids: CASSLEGRGNYGYTF. The CDR3 bases are TGCGCCAGCAGCTTGGAGGGCAGGGGGAACTATGGCTACACCTTC. Full variable domain (rest looked up from reference TRBV5-1 and TRBJ1-2): KAGVTQTPRYLIKTRGQQVTLSCSPISGHRSVSWYQQTPGQGLQFLFEYFSETQRNKGNFPGRFSGRQFSNSRSEMNVSTLELGDSALYLCASSLEGRGNYGYTFGSGTRLTVV.

The rearrangement joins TRBV5-6 to TRBJ2-7; a weak D match, TRBD1 (6 bases). Between the trimmed V and J ends, which lost 0 bases and 6 bases, there was a span of 13 bases. Germline values: CDR1 SGHDT, CDR2 YYEEEE. This CDR3 comprises 14 residues. The CDR3 region has the DNA TGTGCCAGCAGCTTGGAACAGGGCTACGCCGAGCAGTACTTC. It yields the protein CASSLEQGYAEQYF.

This sequence joins TRBV7-6 and TRBJ1-1; the D is unclear. The V gene lost 5 bases and the J gene lost 3 bases, with 10 bases spanning the gap. Germline V lookup: CDR1 SGHVS, CDR2 FNYEAQ. This CDR3 comprises 13 residues. The CDR3 DNA follows: TGTGCCAGCAGCAGCGGGAGAGACACTGAAGCTTTCTTT. This codes for CASSSGRDTEAFF.

This chain connects TRBV29-1 to TRBJ1-1, with a tentative D call TRBD1 (6 bases). The germline V gene has CDR1 SQVTM and CDR2 ANQGSEA. The CDR3 has 12 amino acids. The CDR3 bases are TGCAGTTGTAGGGGGGGGGACACTGAAGCTTTCTTT. Its protein product is CSCRGGDTEAFF.

V usage is TRBV4-1 and J usage is TRBJ2-7; 10 bases map to TRBD1. V trimming: 1 base; J trimming: 3 bases; junction bases outside the gene matches: 3. Germline loops: CDR1 MGHRA, CDR2 YSYEKL. The CDR3 consists of 15 residues. The CDR3 spells CASSQGDRGGYEQYF. DNA for the CDR3: TGCGCCAGCAGCCAAGGGGACAGGGGAGGCTACGAGCAGTACTTC.

The chain uses TRBV9 and TRBJ1-4; 11 bases are shared with TRBD1. The CDR3 is made up of 14 amino acids. The germline V gene has CDR1 SGDLS and CDR2 YYNGEE. V shed 3 bases and J 11 bases; nucleotides not matched to a gene: 6. The CDR3 nucleotides read TGTGCCAGCAGCGGAGGACAGGGGGCTGAGAAACTGTTTTTT. It translates to CASSGGQGAEKLFF.